This T cell receptor beta chain comes out of a study of cytomegalovirus exposure and HLA in healthy donors. Study overall: The 100 to 150 validation repertoires, a later analysis reported, used the same platform as the roughly 730 repertoires from the first cohort. Whole-study findings and limits: The authors listed 150 to 200 TCR beta chains as cytomegalovirus-associated. Among TCR sequences, most were rare, though some public TCRs appeared in many donors.

The method was immunoSEQ multiplex PCR; TCRdb's version includes in-frame clones alone and lacks a portion of them. Here the sample spans 220,000 or so clones, around 80% being singletons. With respect to this clone: The antigen is undetermined.

The CDR3 is 14 amino acids. V was pared by 7 bases and J by 2 bases, with 13 bases between. Germline CDR1 is MNHEY and CDR2 is SMNVEV (reference sequence). This clonotype originated in a woman between 25 and 40 years old in good health and CMV-seropositive. The sample taken for sequencing was PBMCs. The J gene is TRBJ2-3, the V gene TRBV27; D gene uncertain. This chain's CDR3 is CASNSGYNTDTQYF. The CDR3 nucleotides are TGTGCCAGCAACTCCGGGTATAACACAGATACGCAGTATTTT.